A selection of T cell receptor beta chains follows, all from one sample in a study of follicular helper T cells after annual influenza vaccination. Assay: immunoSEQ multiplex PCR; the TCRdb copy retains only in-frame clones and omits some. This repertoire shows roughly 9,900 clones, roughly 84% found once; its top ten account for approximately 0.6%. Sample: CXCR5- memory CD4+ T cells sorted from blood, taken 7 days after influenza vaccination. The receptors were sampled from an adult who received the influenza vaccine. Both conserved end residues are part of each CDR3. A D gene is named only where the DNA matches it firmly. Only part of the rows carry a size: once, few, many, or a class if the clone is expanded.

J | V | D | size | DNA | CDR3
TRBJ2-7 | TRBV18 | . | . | TGTGCCAGCTCACCAGGAGCTAATAGTGCCTACGAGCAGTACTTC | CASSPGANSAYEQYF
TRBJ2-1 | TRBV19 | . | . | TGTGCCAGTATCGGGTACAATGAGCAGTTCTTC | CASIGYNEQFF
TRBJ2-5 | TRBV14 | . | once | TGTGCCAGCAGCCAAGAATCCCCCCCGGAGACCCAGTACTTC | CASSQESPPETQYF
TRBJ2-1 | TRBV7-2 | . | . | TGTGCCAGCAGCTCCCAATTAGCCTACAATGAGCAGTTCTTC | CASSSQLAYNEQFF
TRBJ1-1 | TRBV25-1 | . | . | TGTGCCAGCAGCACCCCTTGGAGAACTGAAGCTTTCTTT | CASSTPWRTEAFF
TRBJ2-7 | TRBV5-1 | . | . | TGCGCCAGCAGCCCGAACGCGGCAGGGGCGTCCTACGAGCAGTACTTC | CASSPNAAGASYEQYF
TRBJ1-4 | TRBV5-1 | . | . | TGCGCCAGCAGCTTCTCCGCAACTAATGAAAAACTGTTTTTT | CASSFSATNEKLFF
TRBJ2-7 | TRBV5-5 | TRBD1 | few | TGTGCCAGCAGTAAGACAGGGTTTATCAACGAGCAGTACTTC | CASSKTGFINEQYF
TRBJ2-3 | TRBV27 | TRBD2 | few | TGTGCCAGCAGCCGCACTAGCGAAGATACGCAGTATTTT | CASSRTSEDTQYF
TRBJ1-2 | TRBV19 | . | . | TGTGCCAGTAGTATGGGTAATCATAACTATGGCTACACCTTC | CASSMGNHNYGYTF
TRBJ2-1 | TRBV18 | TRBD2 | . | TGTGCCAGCTCACCAAGCTTGGGACTAGCCCACAATGAGCAGTTCTTC | CASSPSLGLAHNEQFF